The clone carrying this T cell receptor (beta chain) was detected a few times. The antigen is undetermined. The data were taken from a study of vaccination and CD4 T cells after COVID-19. The Oncomine TCR Beta short-read assay was what sequenced the DNA obtained from cultured CD4+ T cells. The authors extracted genomic DNA from cultured CD4+ T cells. One entry per CDR3 protein, called by TCRdb with MiXCR from the PCR reads. The repertoire holds approximately 15,000 distinct CDR3 sequences, less than 40% seen once, with approximately 14% in the top ten. This sample's treatment: roughly ten-day PBMC culture with coronavirus spike peptide pools or control peptides (ViraFEST assay). With 6 bases removed from V and 8 bases from J, the gap between germline ends came to 19 bases. The CDR3 covers 14 residues.

This TCR derives from a human donor with COVID-19. The rearrangement links TRBV12-3 or TRBV12-4 to TRBJ1-2, with D uncertain. Sequenced: cultured CD4+ T cells from blood. The chain's CDR3 is CASSLPDRGVGYTF. CDR3 in DNA: TGTGCCAGCAGCCTGCCGGACCGAGGAGTGGGCTACACCTTC.